The 24 T cell receptor beta chains below come from one sample, sequenced in a study of cytomegalovirus exposure and HLA in healthy donors. In the PCR, 60 Vbeta and 13 Jbeta primers were used. Sequenced by immunoSEQ multiplex PCR; TCRdb stores in-frame clones only, minus some. The data contain approximately 79,000 clones, 78% of them singletons. Sequences were obtained from PBMCs. The receptors come from a man aged 40-49 years in good health and CMV-seronegative.

The genes are TRBV19 and TRBJ2-1; 7 positions match TRBD1. The CDR3 consists of 15 residues. J lost 1 base, V lost 7 bases, and 7 bases had no gene match. From germline, CDR1 is LNHDA and CDR2 SQIVND (reference sequence). The CDR3 protein is CASTNDRASYNEQFF. As DNA, the CDR3 is TGTGCCAGTACCAACGACAGGGCGTCCTACAATGAGCAGTTCTTC.

The genes are TRBV2 and TRBJ1-5; D remains ambiguous. Germline CDR1 is SNHLY and CDR2 is FYNNEI. V gave up 4 bases and J gave up 9 bases, with 7 bases separating them. The CDR3 is made up of 11 amino acids. The CDR3 nucleotides are TGTGCCAGCAGTGGAGGATGGCCCCAGCATTTT. Translated: CASSGGWPQHF.

Written as DNA, the CDR3 is TGTGCCAGCAGTGACAGGGCCCCCTATGGCTACACCTTC. Amino acid sequence: CASSDRAPYGYTF. This sequence joins TRBV2 and TRBJ1-2, with TRBD1 as a possible D gene (5 bases). Germline V gene data show CDR1 as SNHLY and CDR2 as FYNNEI. The germline V and J ends were trimmed by 3 bases and 4 bases, with 9 bases remaining between them. This CDR3 has 13 amino acids.

The chain couples TRBV28 to TRBJ2-5; tentatively, D is TRBD1 (6 bases). The J call is doubtful: the DNA matches TRBJ2-7 better. CDR1 and CDR2 (germline): MDHEN, SYDVKM. The CDR3 is 15 amino acids. DNA for the CDR3: TGTGCCAGCAGTCTGCAAGACAGGTCTGGGAACGAGCAGTACTTC. This codes for CASSLQDRSGNEQYF.

The chain links TRBV5-8 to TRBJ2-7, with TRBD2 matching 7 bases. The CDR3 length is 17 residues. Per the germline V gene, CDR1 is SGHTS and CDR2 is YDEGEE. V was pared by 2 bases and J by 1 base, with 12 bases of the junction left unmatched. This CDR3 is CASSFQPGGMASYEQYF. In DNA, the CDR3 is TGTGCCAGCAGCTTTCAACCGGGAGGAATGGCATCCTACGAGCAGTACTTC. The full variable domain, in which reference TRBV5-8 and TRBJ2-7 provide the parts outside the CDR3, is EAGVTQSPTHLIKTRGQQATLRCSPISGHTSVYWYQQALGLGLQFLLWYDEGEERNRGNFPPRFSGRQFPNYSSELNVNALELEDSALYLCASSFQPGGMASYEQYFGPGTRLTVT.

V is TRBV21-1 and J is TRBJ2-7; no check of the table's D call, TRBD1, against the DNA was made. TRBV21-1 is a listed pseudogene. The CDR3 totals 18 residues. CDR3 DNA sequence: TGTGCCAGCAGCAGCCGGGACAGGGGGCCTCGATGCTCCTACGAGCAGTACTTC. This codes for CASSSRDRGPRCSYEQYF.

V gene TRBV18 combines with J gene TRBJ2-7; 14 nucleotides line up with TRBD2. Trimming removed 2 bases from V and 5 bases from J; junction bases left unmatched: 11. Germline CDR1 KGHSH, CDR2 LQKENI. The CDR3 is 18 residues long. CDR3 amino acids: CASSPYLGLAGEGDEQYF. The CDR3 bases are TGTGCCAGCTCACCATACTTGGGACTAGCGGGAGAAGGGGACGAGCAGTACTTC.

The chain carries TRBV28 and TRBJ2-5; TRBD1 is a possible D gene (6 bases). Gene TRBJ2-7 matches the end of the DNA better, so the J call may be wrong. The CDR3 covers 13 residues. CDR1 is MDHEN, CDR2 SYDVKM, per germline. For the CDR3, the DNA is TGTGCCAGCAGTTGGACAGTTACCTACGAGCAGTACTTC. This sequence encodes CASSWTVTYEQYF.

This CDR3 is CASSVGQIWEQYF. CDR3 in DNA: TGTGCCAGCAGTGTGGGACAGATTTGGGAGCAGTACTTC. V gene TRBV6-1 combines with J gene TRBJ2-5; TRBD1 aligns across 7 bases. The CDR3 has 13 amino acids. CDR1 is MNHNS and CDR2 is SASEGT in the germline V gene. V trimming: 4 bases; J trimming: 11 bases; junction bases outside the gene matches: 10.

This sequence joins TRBV28 and TRBJ1-5, with TRBD1 matching over 8 bases. This CDR3 region has 15 residues. In germline, CDR1 is MDHEN, CDR2 SYDVKM. With 6 bases clipped from V and 5 bases from J, the junction kept 9 bases outside the gene matches. CDR3 region: CASRTTGTGYQPQHF. The CDR3 nucleotides read TGTGCCAGCAGAACCACCGGGACAGGTTATCAGCCCCAGCATTTT. Looking up the rest from reference TRBV28 and TRBJ1-5 gives the full variable domain: DVKVTQSSRYLVKRTGEKVFLECVQDMDHENMFWYRQDPGLGLRLIYFSYDVKMKEKGDIPEGYSVSREKKERFSLILESASTNQTSMYLCASRTTGTGYQPQHFGDGTRLSIL.

In this sample, this clone turned up once. This chain joins TRBV5-1 and TRBJ2-1; the match to TRBD2 covers 7 bases. The J segment lost 4 bases and the V segment lost 4 bases, leaving 8 bases of the junction unmatched. Germline V gene lookup returns CDR1 SGHRS and CDR2 YFSETQ. This CDR3 has 15 amino acids. The CDR3 DNA reads as TGCGCCAGCAGCCGGGGGACTACCCAGTACAATGAGCAGTTCTTC. Amino acids: CASSRGTTQYNEQFF. Together with reference TRBV5-1 and TRBJ2-1, the CDR3 gives the full variable domain: KAGVTQTPRYLIKTRGQQVTLSCSPISGHRSVSWYQQTPGQGLQFLFEYFSETQRNKGNFPGRFSGRQFSNSRSEMNVSTLELGDSALYLCASSRGTTQYNEQFFGPGTRLTVL.

V is TRBV19 and J is TRBJ2-1; no reliable D call. Germline lookup yields CDR1 LNHDA and CDR2 SQIVND (reference sequence). This CDR3 has 14 residues. With 3 bases removed from V and 10 bases from J, the gap between germline ends came to 16 bases. This CDR3 is CASSIPPFGGEQFF. The CDR3 bases are TGTGCCAGTAGTATCCCCCCCTTTGGCGGCGAGCAGTTCTTC.

The chain links TRBV4-1 to TRBJ1-5; unclear D gene. V lost 0 bases and J 4 bases, leaving 7 bases between the germline ends. Germline CDR1 and CDR2: MGHRA and YSYEKL. CDR3 length: 14 amino acids. Here the CDR3 DNA reads TGCGCCAGCAGCCAAGATAGATGGAATCAGCCCCAGCATTTT. Translation gives CASSQDRWNQPQHF.

This chain uses TRBV6-1 with TRBJ2-3; 10 bases are shared with TRBD2. V shed 0 bases, J shed 11 bases, and the junction held 14 bases outside the gene matches. This CDR3 spans 17 amino acids. Germline V gene sequence: CDR1 MNHNS, CDR2 SASEGT. The chain's CDR3 is CASSEALLAGVTGEQYF. In DNA form, the CDR3 reads TGTGCCAGCAGTGAAGCGCTTCTAGCGGGGGTTACGGGTGAGCAGTATTTT.

The chain is built from TRBV27 and TRBJ1-1, with 7 bases fitting TRBD1. This CDR3 is built from 14 residues. Trimming took 3 bases from V and 1 from J; bases not matched to a gene: 2. CDR1 is MNHEY, CDR2 SMNVEV, per germline (reference sequence). CDR3 protein: CASSFKGANTEAFF. The DNA for the CDR3 is TGTGCCAGCAGTTTTAAGGGGGCGAACACTGAAGCTTTCTTT.

This clone was recorded once. The chain links TRBV5-1 to TRBJ2-6; D possibly corresponds to TRBD1 (5 bases). Looked up from germline, CDR1 is SGHRS and CDR2 is YFSETQ. V was clipped by 1 base and J by 0 bases, with 5 bases between them. This CDR3 region has 15 residues. CDR3 bases: TGCGCCAGCAGCTTGACAGGCTCTGGGGCCAACGTCCTGACTTTC. The encoded protein is CASSLTGSGANVLTF.

The rearrangement links TRBV29-1 to TRBJ2-7, with D perhaps matching TRBD2 (6 bases). CDR3 size: 12 residues. Germline V gene lookup returns CDR1 SQVTM and CDR2 ANQGSEA. V was trimmed by 4 bases and J by 4 bases, leaving 11 bases between them. The CDR3, as DNA: TGCAGCGTTGGCGGGGTCGGGTACGAGCAGTACTTC. Protein sequence: CSVGGVGYEQYF.

The chain couples TRBV19 to TRBJ2-7; D is ambiguous. Deletions cut 6 bases from V and 4 bases from J, with 10 bases between. The germline gives CDR1 LNHDA, CDR2 SQIVND (reference sequence). This CDR3 is 12 amino acids long. The CDR3 region has the DNA TGTGCCAGTAGCGTCGACGGGTACGAGCAGTACTTC. Translating gives CASSVDGYEQYF.

V gene TRBV2 combines with J gene TRBJ1-5; 7 bases are shared with TRBD1. Germline loops: CDR1 SNHLY, CDR2 FYNNEI. The CDR3 is 16 amino acids. Trimming cost V 3 bases and J 9 bases; bases outside gene matches: 14. CDR3 residues: CASSETPGGVPRPQHF. In nucleotides, the CDR3 is TGTGCCAGCAGTGAGACCCCAGGGGGTGTCCCCCGGCCCCAGCATTTT.

The rearrangement uses TRBV6-5 and TRBJ2-7; 7 bases agree with TRBD2. Germline V gives CDR1 MNHEY, CDR2 SVGAGI. This CDR3 comprises 15 residues. Trimming took 2 bases from V and 3 from J; bases not matched to a gene: 7. The CDR3 nucleotides are TGTGCCAGCAGTTACCTGGGCGGGAGCGGCTACGAGCAGTACTTC. Amino acid sequence: CASSYLGGSGYEQYF.

In this sample, this clone turned up a few times. CDR3 in DNA: TGCGCCAGCAGCGCGGGACTAGCGGGGGGGATTTACGAGCAGTACTTC. The encoded protein is CASSAGLAGGIYEQYF. The V gene is TRBV5-1, the J gene TRBJ2-7; 16 nucleotides align to TRBD2. The V gene's germline CDR1 is SGHRS and CDR2 YFSETQ. There are 16 residues in the CDR3. The ends lost 4 bases at V and 4 bases at J; junction bases unmatched: 5.

The chain couples TRBV5-4 to TRBJ2-1, with TRBD2 matching 13 bases. Germline assignment: CDR1 SGHNT and CDR2 YYREEE (reference sequence). V dropped 4 bases and J dropped 5; count of bases not matched to a gene: 3. The CDR3 runs 15 residues. In DNA, the CDR3 is TGTGCCAGCAGCCGGACTAGCGGGAGCCACAATGAGCAGTTCTTC. Residues: CASSRTSGSHNEQFF.

J is TRBJ1-2 and V is TRBV28, with TRBD1 matching 8 bases. V lost 5 bases to trimming and J lost 7 bases; unmatched junction nucleotides: 12. The CDR3 loop spans 15 amino acids. Per the germline V gene, CDR1 is MDHEN and CDR2 is SYDVKM. This chain's CDR3 is CASSVNRDRRAGYTF. CDR3 nucleotide sequence: TGTGCCAGCAGTGTCAACCGGGACAGGAGAGCTGGCTACACCTTC.

V usage is TRBV11-2 and J usage is TRBJ2-7, with 7 bases lining up with TRBD1. J gave up 2 bases and V 5 bases, and 6 bases lay outside the gene matches. Per the germline V gene, CDR1 is SGHAT and CDR2 is FQNNGV. This CDR3 is 14 amino acids long. The CDR3: CASSPPGQTYEQYF. Here the CDR3 DNA reads TGTGCCAGCAGCCCCCCGGGACAGACCTACGAGCAGTACTTC. Filled out from reference TRBV11-2 and TRBJ2-7, the complete variable domain reads EAGVAQSPRYKIIEKRQSVAFWCNPISGHATLYWYQQILGQGPKLLIQFQNNGVVDDSQLPKDRFSAERLKGVDSTLKIQPAKLEDSAVYLCASSPPGQTYEQYFGPGTRLTVT.